The entry that follows covers one T cell receptor beta chain sequence. This clone turned up a few times. Its cognate antigen has yet to be identified. Per-nucleotide qualities are absent, and no much larger clonotype sits a single base away. TCRbeta CDR3 regions were amplified from genomic DNA using the immunoSEQ Assay, a bias-controlled multiplex PCR. The source study handled its data this way. Within the assay, amplification of reference gene primers was used to estimate how many nucleated cells each sample contained. Sequence reads were collapsed and filtered to measure the absolute abundance of every unique TCRbeta CDR3 rearrangement. For each sample, productive Simpson clonality was calculated as the square root of Simpson's diversity index over productive rearrangements. TCRdb re-hosts the immuneACCESS table, in-frame sequences only. Its copies lack some clones; in the studies checked, an unresolved V gene accounts for under half of them, and the cause for the rest is not known. Clone size and the V and J calls come from that table; the DNA yielded D and trimming. This sample is represented by some 96,000 clones; 65% to 90% of them were singletons. The top ten clonotypes cover approximately 1.6% of the sample.

Each collaborating institution followed its own protocols to collect whole blood in K2EDTA tubes. For TCRbeta analysis, collaborators shipped samples as frozen whole blood, isolated PBMCs, or DNA extracted from either of those sample types. Cut back by 4 bases and 4 bases, the V and J ends lie 10 bases apart. The germline V gene (reference sequence) gives CDR1 as SEHNR and CDR2 as FQNEAQ. From cysteine to phenylalanine, the CDR3 is 13 amino acids long. Left in the record is the CDR3 DNA by itself, 39 bases read in frame from the first base. This sample was taken from a study of blood T cell repertoires in COVID-19 (dated by TCRdb to the early 2020s). Regarding the study in general: The collaborator samples originated in the United States, Italy and Spain and spanned the acute and convalescent phases of COVID-19. The material from the prospective study consisted of cDNA or gDNA derived from T cells, B-cell-depleted T cells, or PBMCs. The dataset comprised deeply sampled blood TCRbeta repertoires from subjects exposed to, actively infected with, or recovered from COVID-19. The repertoires were made available in a free public database intended to serve as a resource for research on the immune response to SARS-CoV-2. The samples were drawn from two sources: the first 160 participants of the ongoing ImmuneRACE study, and approximately 1,300 subjects contributed by 6 global collaborators. Sample metadata almost always included a de-identified subject ID, COVID-19 status, age in years and sex. Where available, HLA class I and class II types were taken from metadata supplied by the sample provider and were not determined by assay-based typing.

On the study overall, not on this receptor specifically: Clinical and demographic metadata were provided uncurated, with the amount varying by source and participant.

The material sequenced was peripheral blood. This receptor was identified in a man older than 75 with acute or convalescent COVID-19. The sequence links TRBV7-9 to TRBJ1-1; no D gene is confidently identified. The CDR3 is CASSSPGSTEAFF. The DNA reads as follows: TGTGCCAGCAGCTCACCGGGGAGCACTGAAGCTTTCTTT. Joined to the reference TRBV7-9 and TRBJ1-1 proteins, this CDR3 gives the full variable domain: DTGVSQNPRHKITKRGQNVTFRCDPISEHNRLYWYRQTLGQGPEFLTYFQNEAQLEKSRLLSDRFSAERPKGSFSTLEIQRTEQGDSAMYLCASSSPGSTEAFFGQGTRLTVV.